Listed below are T cell receptor beta chains from one sample, sequenced in a study of T-cell memory formation after mild COVID-19. TCRdb recomputed calls from the 5' RACE reads with MiXCR, one row per CDR3 protein. The table shows some 440,000 distinct CDR3 sequences, with around a quarter occurring only once. The sequencing input was PBMCs or a T cell subset sorted from them (not recorded which). The source is an adult woman who had mild COVID-19 (a few samples of this study predate the infection). Cell type and time point are not known. The CDR3 runs from the conserved cysteine through the conserved F or W. D genes are given only for firm matches. Size is omitted from some rows. Given values are once, few, many or a class for expanded clones.

V	size	D	J	CDR3	DNA
TRBV5-1	NA	NA	TRBJ1-1	CASSLSGENTEAFF	TGCGCCAGCAGCTTGAGTGGGGAGAACACTGAAGCTTTCTTT
TRBV6-2/TRBV6-3	NA	NA	TRBJ1-2	CASTTLGGRGYTF	TGTGCCAGCACCACCTTGGGGGGGCGCGGCTACACCTTC
TRBV5-1	NA	NA	TRBJ2-1	CASSLLSGGTNEQFF	TGCGCCAGCAGCTTGCTATCAGGGGGGACGAATGAGCAGTTCTTC
TRBV5-1	few	NA	TRBJ1-1	CASSLTDRRGTEAFF	TGCGCCAGCAGCTTAACTGACAGGCGGGGCACTGAAGCTTTCTTT
TRBV21-1	few	NA	TRBJ2-3	CASSKAFSGSQDTQYF	TGTGCCAGCAGCAAAGCGTTTTCGGGGAGTCAAGATACGCAGTATTTT
TRBV7-2	NA	NA	TRBJ1-6	CASSTGSSYNSPLHF	TGTGCCAGCAGCACAGGGAGCTCCTATAATTCACCCCTCCACTTT
TRBV6-5	NA	NA	TRBJ2-1	CASSYSGNVYNEQFF	TGTGCCAGCAGTTACTCCGGGAATGTTTACAATGAGCAGTTCTTC
TRBV3-1	NA	TRBD1	TRBJ1-2	CASSQDSTGEYYGYTF	TGTGCCAGCAGCCAAGATTCGACAGGGGAATACTATGGCTACACCTTC
TRBV20-1	NA	TRBD2	TRBJ2-1	CSARDPTTSGGPYNEQFF	TGCAGTGCTAGAGATCCCACGACTAGCGGGGGGCCCTACAATGAGCAGTTCTTC
TRBV7-6	NA	NA	TRBJ2-7	CASSLGGSDSQYF	TGTGCCAGCAGCTTAGGGGGGAGTGACTCCCAGTACTTC
TRBV5-5	NA	NA	TRBJ2-3	CASVNLQGSFTDTQYF	TGTGCCAGCGTAAACCTACAGGGTTCCTTCACAGATACGCAGTATTTT
TRBV20-1	few	NA	TRBJ2-7	CSARGTSDYEQYF	TGCAGTGCTAGGGGGACGTCGGACTACGAGCAGTACTTC
TRBV14	few	TRBD1	TRBJ1-6	CASSQGQGYNSPLHF	TGTGCCAGCAGCCAAGGACAGGGGTACAATTCACCCCTCCACTTT
TRBV12-3/TRBV12-4	few	NA	TRBJ2-7	CASSVGPEKKYF	TGTGCCAGCAGTGTGGGACCCGAAAAGAAGTACTTC
TRBV7-9	few	TRBD2	TRBJ2-7	CAFRLAGSYEQYF	TGTGCCTTTCGACTAGCGGGGTCCTACGAGCAGTACTTC
TRBV19	NA	NA	TRBJ2-1	CASSPFGARSYNEQFF	TGTGCCAGTAGTCCCTTCGGGGCACGCTCCTACAATGAGCAGTTCTTC
TRBV6-5	few	NA	TRBJ1-2	CASSLLGGNGYTF	TGTGCCAGCAGCCTTTTAGGAGGGAATGGCTACACCTTC
TRBV20-1	NA	TRBD2	TRBJ2-7	CSARLAGGQSVQYF	TGCAGTGCTAGACTAGCGGGAGGCCAATCGGTCCAGTACTTC
TRBV12-3/TRBV12-4	few	TRBD1	TRBJ1-6	CAIQTGGGNSPLHF	TGTGCCATCCAGACAGGGGGGGGTAATTCACCCCTCCACTTT
TRBV5-1	few	TRBD2	TRBJ2-1	CASSPLGGGSYNEQFF	TGCGCCAGCAGCCCCCTTGGCGGGGGCTCCTACAATGAGCAGTTCTTC
TRBV9	NA	TRBD1	TRBJ2-1	CASSSRQGGSNEQFF	TGTGCCAGCAGCTCAAGACAGGGGGGGAGCAATGAGCAGTTCTTC
TRBV24-1	NA	NA	TRBJ2-1	CATSGGRQGNEQFF	TGTGCCACCAGTGGCGGAAGGCAGGGCAATGAGCAGTTCTTC
TRBV12-3/TRBV12-4	NA	TRBD1	TRBJ2-7	CASSPRGNYEQYF	TGTGCCAGCAGTCCCAGGGGGAACTACGAGCAGTACTTC
TRBV7-9	NA	TRBD1	TRBJ2-2	CASSPGSGQGVLPGELFF	TGTGCCAGCAGCCCGGGGTCCGGGCAGGGGGTTTTACCCGGGGAGCTGTTTTTT
TRBV15	NA	TRBD1	TRBJ2-1	CATSRDRFHNEQFF	TGTGCCACCAGCCGGGACAGGTTCCACAATGAGCAGTTCTTC
TRBV5-1	NA	NA	TRBJ2-5	CASSPTRRGEQETQYF	TGCGCCAGCAGCCCGACCCGCAGGGGTGAACAAGAGACCCAGTACTTC
TRBV2	few	NA	TRBJ1-1	CASSEDTEAFF	TGTGCCAGCAGTGAGGACACTGAAGCTTTCTTT